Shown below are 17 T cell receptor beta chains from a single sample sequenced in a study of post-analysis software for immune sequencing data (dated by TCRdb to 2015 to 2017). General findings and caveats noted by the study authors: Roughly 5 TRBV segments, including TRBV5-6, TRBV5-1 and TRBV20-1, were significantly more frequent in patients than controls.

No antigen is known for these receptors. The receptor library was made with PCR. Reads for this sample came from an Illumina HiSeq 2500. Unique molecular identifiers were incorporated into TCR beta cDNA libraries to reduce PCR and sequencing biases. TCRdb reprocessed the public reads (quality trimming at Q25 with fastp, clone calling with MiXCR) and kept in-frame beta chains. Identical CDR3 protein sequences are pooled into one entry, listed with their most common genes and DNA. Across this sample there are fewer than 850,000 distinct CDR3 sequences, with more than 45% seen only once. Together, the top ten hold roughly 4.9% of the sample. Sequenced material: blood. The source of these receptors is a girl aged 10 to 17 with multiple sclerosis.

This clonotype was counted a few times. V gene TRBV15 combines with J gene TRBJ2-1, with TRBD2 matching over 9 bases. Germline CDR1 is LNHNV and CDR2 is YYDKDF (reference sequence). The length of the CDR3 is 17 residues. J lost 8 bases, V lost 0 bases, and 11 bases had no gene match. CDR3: CATSRDWSSGIFDEQFF. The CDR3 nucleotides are TGTGCCACCAGCAGAGATTGGTCTAGCGGGATTTTTGATGAGCAGTTCTTC.

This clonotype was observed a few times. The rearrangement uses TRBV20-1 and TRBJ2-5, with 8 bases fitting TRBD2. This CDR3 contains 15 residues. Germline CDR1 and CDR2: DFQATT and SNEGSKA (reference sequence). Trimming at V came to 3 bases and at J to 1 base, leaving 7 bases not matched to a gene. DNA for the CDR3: TGCAGTGCTAGTACTACTAGCGGAGGCCAAGAGACCCAGTACTTC. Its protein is CSASTTSGGQETQYF.

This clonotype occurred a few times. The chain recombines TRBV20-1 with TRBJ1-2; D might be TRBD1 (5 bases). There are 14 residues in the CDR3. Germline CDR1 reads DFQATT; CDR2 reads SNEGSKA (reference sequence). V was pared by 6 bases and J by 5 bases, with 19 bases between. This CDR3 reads CSADSGTGSYGYTF. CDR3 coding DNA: TGCAGTGCGGACTCAGGGACCGGGAGTTATGGCTACACCTTC.

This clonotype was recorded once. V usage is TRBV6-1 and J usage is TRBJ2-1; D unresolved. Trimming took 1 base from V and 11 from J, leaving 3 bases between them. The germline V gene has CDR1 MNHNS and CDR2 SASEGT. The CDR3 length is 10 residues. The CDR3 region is CASSEGKQFF. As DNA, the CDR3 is TGTGCCAGCAGTGAAGGGAAGCAGTTCTTC.

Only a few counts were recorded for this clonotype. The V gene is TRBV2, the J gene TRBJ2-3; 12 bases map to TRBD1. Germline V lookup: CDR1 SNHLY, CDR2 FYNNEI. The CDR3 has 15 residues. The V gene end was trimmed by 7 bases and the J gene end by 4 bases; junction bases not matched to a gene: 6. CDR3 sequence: CASMGDRGPADTQYF. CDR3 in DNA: TGTGCCAGCATGGGGGACAGGGGGCCGGCAGATACGCAGTATTTT.

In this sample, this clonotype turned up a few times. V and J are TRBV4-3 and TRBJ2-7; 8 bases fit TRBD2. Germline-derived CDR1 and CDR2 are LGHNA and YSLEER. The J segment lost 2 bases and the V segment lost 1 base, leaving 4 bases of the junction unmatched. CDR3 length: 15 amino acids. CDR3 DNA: TGCGCCAGCAGCCAAGGTAGCGGGAAAGCCTACGAGCAGTACTTC. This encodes CASSQGSGKAYEQYF.

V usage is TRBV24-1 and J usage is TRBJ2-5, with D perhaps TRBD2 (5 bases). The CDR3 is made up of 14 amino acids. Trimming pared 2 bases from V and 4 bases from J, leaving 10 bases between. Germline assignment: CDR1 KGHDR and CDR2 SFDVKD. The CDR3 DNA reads TGTGCCACCAGTGATTGGAGACGGGGAGAGACCCAGTACTTC. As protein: CATSDWRRGETQYF.

The CDR3 sequence: CSARGDRVGLYGYTF. The CDR3 DNA reads as TGCAGTGCTAGAGGTGACAGGGTAGGACTCTATGGCTACACCTTC. This chain connects TRBV20-1 to TRBJ1-2; 7 nucleotides match TRBD1. With V trimmed by 1 base and J by 4 bases, 9 bases remained unmatched. Germline CDR1 DFQATT, CDR2 SNEGSKA (reference sequence). The CDR3 spans 15 residues.

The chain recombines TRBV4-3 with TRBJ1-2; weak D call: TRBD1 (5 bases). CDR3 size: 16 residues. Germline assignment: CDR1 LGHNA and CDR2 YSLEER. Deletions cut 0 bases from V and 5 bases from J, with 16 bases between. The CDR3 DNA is TGCGCCAGCAGCCAAGATCTTAAAGGGGTCCAATATGGCTACACCTTC. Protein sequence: CASSQDLKGVQYGYTF.

DNA for the CDR3: TGTGCCAGCAGGACGCTAGGGGACTCCTACGAGCAGTACTTC. Its translation: CASRTLGDSYEQYF. The chain links TRBV6-5 to TRBJ2-7; a possible D gene is TRBD1 (5 bases). The CDR3 is 14 residues long. CDR1 is MNHEY and CDR2 is SVGAGI in the germline V gene. V lost 6 bases to trimming and J lost 0 bases, with 12 bases between them.

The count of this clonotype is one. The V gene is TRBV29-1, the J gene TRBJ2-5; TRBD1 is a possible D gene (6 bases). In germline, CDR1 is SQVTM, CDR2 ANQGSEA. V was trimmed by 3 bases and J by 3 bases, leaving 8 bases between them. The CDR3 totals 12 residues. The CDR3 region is CSVDRGEETQYF. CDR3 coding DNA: TGCAGCGTTGACAGGGGTGAAGAGACCCAGTACTTC.

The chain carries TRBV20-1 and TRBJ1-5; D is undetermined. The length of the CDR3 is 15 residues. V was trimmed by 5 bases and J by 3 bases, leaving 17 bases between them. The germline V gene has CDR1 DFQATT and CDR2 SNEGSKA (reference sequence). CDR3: CSAPITRGFNQPQHF. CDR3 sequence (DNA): TGCAGTGCTCCAATCACGCGCGGCTTCAATCAGCCCCAGCATTTT.

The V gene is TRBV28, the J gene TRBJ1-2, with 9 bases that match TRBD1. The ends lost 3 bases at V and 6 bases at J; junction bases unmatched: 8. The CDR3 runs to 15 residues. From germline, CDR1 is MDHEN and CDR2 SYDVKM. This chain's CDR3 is CASSLIGQGWNGYTF. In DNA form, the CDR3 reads TGTGCCAGCAGTTTGATCGGACAGGGGTGGAATGGCTACACCTTC.

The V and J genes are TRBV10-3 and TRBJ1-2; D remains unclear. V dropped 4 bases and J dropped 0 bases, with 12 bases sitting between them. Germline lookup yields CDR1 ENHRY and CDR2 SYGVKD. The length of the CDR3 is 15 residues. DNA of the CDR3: TGTGCCATCAGTGGTAGCGGAGAAGCTAACTATGGCTACACCTTC. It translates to CAISGSGEANYGYTF.

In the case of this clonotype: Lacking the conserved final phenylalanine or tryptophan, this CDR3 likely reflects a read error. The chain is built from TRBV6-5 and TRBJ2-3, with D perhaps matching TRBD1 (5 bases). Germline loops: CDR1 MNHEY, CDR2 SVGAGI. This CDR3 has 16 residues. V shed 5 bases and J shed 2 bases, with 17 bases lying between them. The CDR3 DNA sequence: TGTGCCAGCAGTCGACGAGCGCAGGGATCCACAGATACGCAGTATCTT. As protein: CASSRRAQGSTDTQYL.

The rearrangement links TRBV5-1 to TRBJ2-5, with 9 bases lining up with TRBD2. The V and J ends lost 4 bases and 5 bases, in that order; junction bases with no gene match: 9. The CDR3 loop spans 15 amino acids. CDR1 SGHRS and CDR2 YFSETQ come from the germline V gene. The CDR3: CASSREAGGGETQYF. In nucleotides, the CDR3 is TGCGCCAGCAGCCGCGAAGCGGGAGGTGGCGAGACCCAGTACTTC.

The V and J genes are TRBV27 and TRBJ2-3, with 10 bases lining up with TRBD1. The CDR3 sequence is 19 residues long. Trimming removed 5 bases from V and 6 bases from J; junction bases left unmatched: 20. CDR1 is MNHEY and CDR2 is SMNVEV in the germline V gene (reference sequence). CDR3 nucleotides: TGTGCCAGCAGTAAACCGAAGACAGGGGGCGTCTCTTCTTGGGATACGCAGTATTTT. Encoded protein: CASSKPKTGGVSSWDTQYF.